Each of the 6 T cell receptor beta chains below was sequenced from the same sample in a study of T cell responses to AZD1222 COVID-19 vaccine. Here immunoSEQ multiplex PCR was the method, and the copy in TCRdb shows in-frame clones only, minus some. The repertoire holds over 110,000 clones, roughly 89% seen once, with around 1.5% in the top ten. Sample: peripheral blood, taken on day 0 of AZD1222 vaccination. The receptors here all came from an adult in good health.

The CDR3 sequence: CASSLEIGGINQPQHF. The DNA for the CDR3 is TGTGCCAGCAGCTTGGAGATAGGGGGCATCAATCAGCCCCAGCATTTT. This chain joins TRBV5-5 and TRBJ1-5, with TRBD1 identical over 7 bases. Germline CDR1 is SGHKS and CDR2 is YYEKEE (reference sequence). With V trimmed by 0 bases and J by 3 bases, 6 bases remained unmatched. The CDR3 loop spans 16 amino acids.

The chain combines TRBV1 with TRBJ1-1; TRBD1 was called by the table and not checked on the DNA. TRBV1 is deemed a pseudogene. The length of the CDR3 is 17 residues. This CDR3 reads CTSSQDKARGLYRGAFF. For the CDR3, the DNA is TGCACCAGCAGCCAAGATAAGGCCAGGGGGCTTTATAGAGGGGCTTTCTTT.

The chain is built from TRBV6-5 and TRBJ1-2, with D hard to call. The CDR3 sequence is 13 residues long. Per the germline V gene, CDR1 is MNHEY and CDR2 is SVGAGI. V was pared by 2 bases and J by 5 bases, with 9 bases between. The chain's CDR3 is CASSYDLGYGYTF. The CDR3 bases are TGTGCCAGCAGTTACGACCTGGGATATGGCTACACCTTC.

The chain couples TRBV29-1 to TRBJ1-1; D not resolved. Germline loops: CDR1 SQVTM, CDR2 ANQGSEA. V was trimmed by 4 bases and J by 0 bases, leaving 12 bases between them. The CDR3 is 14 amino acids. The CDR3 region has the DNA TGCAGCGTTGTCGTAGGTGTCCTGAACACTGAAGCTTTCTTT. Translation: CSVVVGVLNTEAFF.

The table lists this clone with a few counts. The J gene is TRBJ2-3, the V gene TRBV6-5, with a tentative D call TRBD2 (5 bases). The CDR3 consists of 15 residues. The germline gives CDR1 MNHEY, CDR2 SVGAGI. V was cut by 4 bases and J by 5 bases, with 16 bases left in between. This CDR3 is CASSSGGPGGDTQYF. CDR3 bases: TGTGCCAGCAGTTCTGGAGGACCTGGAGGAGATACGCAGTATTTT.

CDR3 amino acids: CAISELGGYTEAFF. The CDR3 region has the DNA TGTGCCATCAGTGAACTAGGAGGGTACACTGAAGCTTTCTTT. The chain couples TRBV10-3 to TRBJ1-1; D is undetermined. In germline, CDR1 is ENHRY, CDR2 SYGVKD. V was trimmed by 3 bases and J by 3 bases, leaving 11 bases between them. The CDR3 has 14 residues.